One sample yielded the 10 T cell receptor beta chains listed below, sequenced in a study of blood T cell repertoires in COVID-19. Here immunoSEQ multiplex PCR was the method, and the copy in TCRdb shows in-frame clones only, minus some. The top ten hold roughly 7.4% of the sample, which has tens of thousands of clones, 88% seen once. Material: peripheral blood. These receptors were obtained from a woman in her 70s with acute or convalescent COVID-19.

The V and J genes are TRBV7-8 and TRBJ1-5; 7 nucleotides match TRBD1. The CDR3 spans 13 residues. J gave up 10 bases and V 5 bases, and 8 bases lay outside the gene matches. The germline CDR1 and CDR2 sequences are SGHVS and FQNEAQ. CDR3 coding DNA: TGTGCCAGCAGCCCCCAGGGGGTTCAACCCCAGCATTTT. It translates to CASSPQGVQPQHF.

The chain couples TRBV3-1 (or the pseudogene TRBV3-2) to TRBJ2-7; the D gene is possibly TRBD2 (5 bases). V lost 4 bases to trimming and J lost 1 base, with 17 bases between them. Germline CDR1 reads LGHDT; CDR2 reads YNNKEL (reference sequence). The CDR3 covers 16 residues. The CDR3 reads CASSPLGGLRSYEQYF. CDR3 DNA: TGTGCCAGCAGCCCCTTAGGTGGACTGCGATCCTACGAGCAGTACTTC.

The chain is built from TRBV6-5 and TRBJ2-7; a possible D gene is TRBD2 (7 bases). Germline CDR1 and CDR2: MNHEY and SVGAGI. With 7 bases removed from V and 2 bases from J, the gap between germline ends came to 12 bases. The CDR3 totals 13 residues. CDR3 loop: CASMWGGPYEQYF. The DNA for the CDR3 is TGTGCCAGCATGTGGGGGGGGCCCTACGAGCAGTACTTC.

CDR3 in DNA: TGCGCCAGCGCCACCGGGACTAGCGGGAGGTTAGATACGCAGTATTTT. Protein product: CASATGTSGRLDTQYF. V is TRBV5-1 and J is TRBJ2-3; 15 nucleotides line up with TRBD2. Trimming removed 7 bases from V and 5 bases from J; junction bases left unmatched: 8. The CDR3 extends over 16 amino acids. The germline CDR1 and CDR2 sequences are SGHRS and YFSETQ. The full variable domain, rest sourced from reference TRBV5-1 and TRBJ2-3, is KAGVTQTPRYLIKTRGQQVTLSCSPISGHRSVSWYQQTPGQGLQFLFEYFSETQRNKGNFPGRFSGRQFSNSRSEMNVSTLELGDSALYLCASATGTSGRLDTQYFGPGTRLTVL.

This chain joins TRBV19 and TRBJ1-3, with 9 bases aligning to TRBD1. The CDR3 totals 17 residues. Germline loops: CDR1 LNHDA, CDR2 SQIVND (reference sequence). The V gene end was trimmed by 6 bases and the J gene end by 0 bases; junction bases not matched to a gene: 9. DNA for the CDR3: TGTGCCAGTAGCGCGAGGGACAGGGTCACCTCTGGAAACACCATATATTTT. Translation gives CASSARDRVTSGNTIYF.

This sequence joins TRBV6-5 and TRBJ2-6; no clear D gene. V was trimmed by 6 bases and J by 0 bases, leaving 6 bases between them. The CDR3 consists of 14 residues. Germline CDR1 reads MNHEY; CDR2 reads SVGAGI. The CDR3 loop reads CASRPVSGANVLTF. The DNA of the CDR3 is TGTGCCAGCAGGCCAGTCTCTGGGGCCAACGTCCTGACTTTC.

V usage is TRBV28 and J usage is TRBJ1-5, with 9 bases matching TRBD1. The J segment lost 6 bases and the V segment lost 6 bases, leaving 9 bases of the junction unmatched. This CDR3 comprises 15 residues. The V gene's germline CDR1 is MDHEN and CDR2 SYDVKM. CDR3 DNA: TGTGCCAGCAGCTCGGGACAGGGAGATAGTCAGCCCCAGCATTTT. Protein: CASSSGQGDSQPQHF.

This chain links TRBV5-8 with TRBJ2-7, with a possible D match to TRBD2 (5 bases). Germline CDR1 SGHTS, CDR2 YDEGEE. The V gene lost 4 bases and the J gene lost 4 bases, with 12 bases spanning the gap. The CDR3 covers 13 residues. CDR3 region: CASSRRASYEQYF. The CDR3 DNA reads as TGTGCCAGCAGCAGGCGGGCGTCGTACGAGCAGTACTTC.

CDR3 coding DNA: TGTGCCAGCAGGCCCACCGGGACAGCCTGGATATCGACCTTC. Translated: CASRPTGTAWISTF. V and J are TRBV6-5 and TRBJ1-2; 7 positions agree with TRBD1. The J segment lost 14 bases and the V segment lost 6 bases, leaving 18 bases of the junction unmatched. The CDR3 is 14 residues long. Germline CDR1 is MNHEY and CDR2 is SVGAGI.

The rearrangement links TRBV4-1 to TRBJ1-5; D remains unclear. V was shortened by 2 bases and J by 4 bases, with 6 bases between the two germline ends. CDR1 is MGHRA, CDR2 YSYEKL, per germline. This CDR3 has 13 residues. In nucleotides, the CDR3 is TGCGCCAGCAGCCAATCCGGGAATCAGCCCCAGCATTTT. This sequence encodes CASSQSGNQPQHF.